This TCR beta chain derives from a study of blood T cell repertoires in COVID-19. Study-wide background: The samples span acute and convalescent COVID-19 from the United States, Italy and Spain.

Germline CDR1 and CDR2: SGHRS and YFSETQ. V shed 3 bases and J shed 5 bases, with 17 bases lying between them. This CDR3 is 15 amino acids long. The protocol was immunoSEQ multiplex PCR, while the TCRdb copy is restricted to in-frame clones and leaves out a portion. The sample lists 150,000 to 200,000 clones, 83% seen once, with over 2% in the top ten. The sample taken for sequencing was peripheral blood. The sequence was collected from a woman aged 80 or older with acute or convalescent COVID-19. The chain is built from TRBV5-1 and TRBJ1-2; D not resolved. CDR3 region: CASSSDSNVAYGYTF. The CDR3, as DNA: TGCGCCAGCAGCTCGGATAGCAATGTGGCTTATGGCTACACCTTC.